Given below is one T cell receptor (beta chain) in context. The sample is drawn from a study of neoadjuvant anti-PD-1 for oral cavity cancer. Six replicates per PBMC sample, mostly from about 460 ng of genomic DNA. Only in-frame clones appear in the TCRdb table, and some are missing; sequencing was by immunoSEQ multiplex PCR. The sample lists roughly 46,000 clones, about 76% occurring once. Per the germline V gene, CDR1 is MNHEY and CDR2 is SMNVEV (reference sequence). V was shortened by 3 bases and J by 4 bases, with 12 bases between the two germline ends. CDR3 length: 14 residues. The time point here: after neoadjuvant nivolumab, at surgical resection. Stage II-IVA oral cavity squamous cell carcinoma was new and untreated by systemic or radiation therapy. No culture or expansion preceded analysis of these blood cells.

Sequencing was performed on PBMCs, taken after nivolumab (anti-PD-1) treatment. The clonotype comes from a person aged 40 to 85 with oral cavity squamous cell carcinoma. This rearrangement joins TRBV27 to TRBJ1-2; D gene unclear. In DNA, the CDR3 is TGTGCCAGCAGTTTTGACCGGAGGGCCTATGGCTACACCTTC. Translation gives CASSFDRRAYGYTF.